What follows describes a single T cell receptor (beta chain). As yet, its antigen is unknown. A universal primer site was created by template switching, with the cDNA bearing unique molecular identifiers. One entry per CDR3 protein, called by TCRdb with MiXCR from the 5' RACE reads. The sample yields about 240,000 distinct CDR3 sequences, about 10% seen once. The data were obtained in a study of identical twins. Study-wide findings and caveats: There was an excess of low generation probability in the out-of-frame alpha sequences that twins shared. Weaker excess twin sharing was seen among beta out-of-frame sequences.

In every case, the donor was a healthy Caucasian. Germline assignment: CDR1 KGHDR and CDR2 SFDVKD. CDR3 length: 17 residues. V lost 3 bases, J lost 10 bases, and 10 bases stayed unmatched. The sequenced sample was memory T cells sorted from blood. This TCR was recovered from a man in his fifties in good health. The chain couples TRBV24-1 to TRBJ2-1; TRBD2 agrees at 14 bases. The CDR3 DNA reads TGTGCCACCAGTGATGCCCCCGGGACTAGCGGGAGACGGGAGCAGTTCTTC. It yields the protein CATSDAPGTSGRREQFF.